The 19 T cell receptor beta chains listed next were all sequenced from one sample in a study of OX40 agonist ivuxolimab in advanced cancers. The library was built by means of the immunoSEQ multiplex PCR assay. TCRdb retrieved this table from immuneACCESS and kept in-frame rearrangements only. Not all clones are present; in checked studies, unresolved V genes account for under half, and no reason is known for the remainder. The sample includes about 27,000 clones, with about 85% observed a single time. Together, the top ten hold around 50% of the sample. The material sequenced was CD4+ or CD8+ T cells sorted from blood, taken in a trial of the OX40 agonist ivuxolimab. These receptors were taken from an adult with an advanced solid tumor such as melanoma, head and neck, liver or kidney cancer.

This chain links TRBV27 with TRBJ2-1; TRBD2 agrees at 11 bases. J lost 2 bases, V lost 5 bases, and 5 bases had no gene match. The CDR3 is 16 amino acids. CDR1 and CDR2 (germline): MNHEY, SMNVEV (reference sequence). The CDR3 region has the DNA TGTGCCAGCAGTCCACTTAGCGGGGGGGCCTACAATGAGCAGTTCTTC. Translated, it gives CASSPLSGGAYNEQFF.

The chain employs TRBV5-6 and TRBJ1-5; TRBD1 matches at 7 bases. The CDR3 is 14 amino acids. The ends lost 4 bases at V and 11 bases at J; junction bases unmatched: 12. Germline CDR1 and CDR2: SGHDT and YYEEEE. For the CDR3, the DNA is TGTGCCAGCAGCGCGGGACAGCAGCCCGGAGCCCAGCATTTT. Amino acid sequence: CASSAGQQPGAQHF.

This clone has a single count. V and J are TRBV6-1 and TRBJ2-7, with TRBD1 matching over 8 bases. This CDR3 contains 16 residues. Germline V gene lookup returns CDR1 MNHNS and CDR2 SASEGT. V gave up 2 bases and J gave up 3 bases; unmatched junction bases: 9. CDR3 in amino acids: CASSETSSGQGYEQYF. The CDR3 DNA sequence: TGTGCCAGCAGTGAAACATCCTCTGGACAGGGCTACGAGCAGTACTTC.

The chain is built from TRBV27 and TRBJ2-5; the D is unclear. V lost 6 bases, J lost 0 bases, and 8 bases lay in between. The germline CDR1 and CDR2 sequences are MNHEY and SMNVEV (reference sequence). The CDR3 has 13 residues. CDR3 region: CASSYSYQETQYF. The DNA of the CDR3 is TGTGCCAGCAGCTACTCGTACCAAGAGACCCAGTACTTC.

The gene calls are TRBV2 and TRBJ1-1; D gene uncertain. The CDR3 length is 14 residues. Trimming stripped 9 bases from V and 0 bases from J, with 14 bases between. CDR1 is SNHLY and CDR2 is FYNNEI in the germline V gene. The CDR3 DNA reads as TGTGCCAGGACCACGGCCGACATGAACACTGAAGCTTTCTTT. This encodes CARTTADMNTEAFF. Combining the CDR3 with reference TRBV2 and TRBJ1-1 gives the whole variable domain EPEVTQTPSHQVTQMGQEVILRCVPISNHLYFYWYRQILGQKVEFLVSFYNNEISEKSEIFDDQFSVERPDGSNFTLKIRSTKLEDSAMYFCARTTADMNTEAFFGQGTRLTVV.

This sequence joins TRBV7-9 and TRBJ2-7, with D unresolved. CDR1 and CDR2 from the germline V gene are SEHNR and FQNEAQ (reference sequence). The CDR3 contains 12 residues. Trimming cost V 7 bases and J 4 bases, with 11 bases left between them. CDR3 bases: TGTGCCAGCACCCTCGGTCCATACGAGCAGTACTTC. The encoded protein is CASTLGPYEQYF.

V gene TRBV28 combines with J gene TRBJ1-4; D gene unclear. There are 13 residues in the CDR3. V lost 2 bases to trimming and J lost 8 bases, with 9 bases between them. From germline, CDR1 is MDHEN and CDR2 SYDVKM. CDR3 sequence: CASSLAGGEKLFF. Here the CDR3 DNA reads TGTGCCAGCAGTTTAGCGGGTGGGGAAAAACTGTTTTTT. Full variable domain (remainder filled in from reference TRBV28 and TRBJ1-4): DVKVTQSSRYLVKRTGEKVFLECVQDMDHENMFWYRQDPGLGLRLIYFSYDVKMKEKGDIPEGYSVSREKKERFSLILESASTNQTSMYLCASSLAGGEKLFFGSGTQLSVL.

This chain uses TRBV4-3 with TRBJ2-3; TRBD2 aligns across 10 bases. This CDR3 region has 16 residues. After removal of 1 base from V and 5 bases from J, the junction contained 6 bases not matched to a gene. Germline CDR1 LGHNA, CDR2 YSLEER. Written as DNA, the CDR3 is TGCGCCAGCAGCCAAGGAGTAGCGGGGGGCGTAGATACGCAGTATTTT. Translated: CASSQGVAGGVDTQYF.

This chain links TRBV6-1 with TRBJ1-5; D unresolved. V gave up 6 bases and J gave up 4 bases, with 4 bases separating them. Germline V gene data show CDR1 as MNHNS and CDR2 as SASEGT. There are 11 residues in the CDR3. CDR3 nucleotides: TGTGCCAGCAGCGCGAATCAGCCCCAGCATTTT. Translating it yields CASSANQPQHF.

V gene TRBV19 combines with J gene TRBJ1-4; a possible D gene is TRBD1 (6 bases). CDR1 and CDR2 (germline): LNHDA, SQIVND (reference sequence). The CDR3 runs 15 residues. Trimming took 1 base from V and 8 from J, leaving 14 bases between them. The DNA for the CDR3 is TGTGCCAGTAGTATAGGGTCAGGGGACCAGGAAAAACTGTTTTTT. The encoded protein is CASSIGSGDQEKLFF.

V usage is TRBV21-1 and J usage is TRBJ2-7; the table's TRBD1 call for D was not verified on the DNA. TRBV21-1 is listed as a pseudogene. This CDR3 has 18 residues. CDR3 residues: CASSKRLPQGVRSYEQYF. In DNA form, the CDR3 reads TGTGCCAGCAGCAAACGACTGCCGCAGGGGGTTCGCTCCTACGAGCAGTACTTC.

The rearrangement links TRBV4-2 to TRBJ1-5, with D perhaps TRBD1 (6 bases). The CDR3 runs to 17 residues. CDR1 and CDR2 from the germline V gene are LGHNA and YNFKEQ. V lost 3 bases and J 3 bases, leaving 18 bases between the germline ends. The CDR3 nucleotides read TGTGCCAGCAGCCAGGTTTCTCGGACAGACGACAATCAGCCCCAGCATTTT. Amino acid sequence: CASSQVSRTDDNQPQHF.

The V and J genes are TRBV10-3 and TRBJ1-1; 8 positions agree with TRBD1. The V gene's germline CDR1 is ENHRY and CDR2 SYGVKD. This CDR3 has 13 amino acids. V trimming: 7 bases; J trimming: 4 bases; junction bases outside the gene matches: 5. Here the CDR3 DNA reads TGTGCCATCAAAATGGGACAGGTCACTGAAGCTTTCTTT. Protein sequence: CAIKMGQVTEAFF.

The chain joins TRBV13 to TRBJ2-3; 7 bases are a match to TRBD2. The junction had 5 bases not matched to a gene; V was cut back by 1 base and J by 1 base. This CDR3 has 16 residues. Germline V lookup: CDR1 PRHDT, CDR2 FYEKMQ (reference sequence). The chain's CDR3 is CASSLEVLAGTDTQYF. The CDR3 nucleotides are TGTGCCAGCAGCTTAGAAGTCCTAGCGGGCACAGATACGCAGTATTTT.

This clone came up once. The chain uses TRBV4-3 and TRBJ1-4; a possible D gene is TRBD1 (5 bases). CDR3 length: 15 amino acids. With 3 bases removed from V and 1 base from J, the gap between germline ends came to 9 bases. Germline-derived CDR1 and CDR2 are LGHNA and YSLEER. The CDR3 loop is CASSQHDRTNEKLFF. The CDR3 nucleotides are TGCGCCAGCAGCCAGCACGACAGAACTAATGAAAAACTGTTTTTT.

The chain combines TRBV7-9 with TRBJ2-1, with 7 positions matching TRBD1. CDR1 is SEHNR, CDR2 FQNEAQ, per germline (reference sequence). The CDR3 totals 15 residues. The junction had 7 bases not matched to a gene; V was cut back by 2 bases and J by 6 bases. CDR3 in amino acids: CASSLLGQGVNEQFF. CDR3 in DNA: TGTGCCAGCAGCTTACTCGGTCAGGGGGTCAATGAGCAGTTCTTC.

The chain employs TRBV4-2 and TRBJ2-7; D gene uncertain. In germline, CDR1 is LGHNA, CDR2 YNFKEQ. The V gene lost 0 bases and the J gene lost 1 base, with 13 bases spanning the gap. The CDR3 consists of 16 residues. The CDR3 DNA follows: TGTGCCAGCAGCCAAGAGACGGGCGGAGCATCCTACGAGCAGTACTTC. Its protein product is CASSQETGGASYEQYF.

The chain carries TRBV19 and TRBJ2-3; 7 bases map to TRBD2. The J segment lost 1 base and the V segment lost 5 bases, leaving 3 bases of the junction unmatched. The germline V gene encodes CDR1 LNHDA and CDR2 SQIVND (reference sequence). The CDR3 loop spans 14 amino acids. CDR3 sequence reads: CASSGAGGTDTQYF. CDR3 sequence (DNA): TGTGCCAGTAGTGGTGCGGGGGGCACAGATACGCAGTATTTT.

The V call is TRBV7-3, the J call TRBJ2-6, with 7 bases aligning to TRBD1. CDR3 size: 21 residues. Germline lookup yields CDR1 SGHTA and CDR2 FQGTGA. V was clipped by 2 bases and J by 2 bases; unmatched bases: 18. CDR3 sequence reads: CASSLWAGTFQGDTGANVLTF. The CDR3 bases are TGTGCCAGCAGCTTATGGGCCGGGACATTCCAGGGGGACACTGGGGCCAACGTCCTGACTTTC.